This T cell receptor beta chain emerged from a study of T cells in Graves' hyperthyroidism and ophthalmopathy (dated by TCRdb to about 2019). Study-wide context: Peripheral blood samples were taken at the time of initial diagnosis, prior to any treatment. TCR Vbeta CDR3 sequencing of 120 to 150 peripheral blood samples (over 40 ophthalmopathy, 75 or so hyperthyroidism and some 17 progressor patients) is reported in the paper. The approximately 100 discovery patients were randomly split 7:3 into training and test sets. Prospective prediction of ophthalmopathy was tested in an independent validation cohort of 18 hyperthyroidism patients and roughly 16 patients who later progressed to ophthalmopathy. Thyroid tissue and blood T-cell repertoires from roughly 6 Graves' hyperthyroidism patients were also compared in the study. A discovery cohort of about 95 patients, fewer than 50 with Graves' ophthalmopathy and fewer than 65 with stable Graves' hyperthyroidism, was used to find distinguishing TCR V-J signatures. Following sampling, methimazole starting at 30 mg daily was given to hyperthyroidism patients, and high-dose intravenous methylprednisolone was given to ophthalmopathy patients.

Worth noting for this clonotype: What this receptor recognizes is not known. Base qualities are missing; no much larger clone stands one base away.

Ophthalmopathy patients had moderately to severely active disease, Clinical Activity Score of at least 3, NOSPECS grade of at least 4, and duration under 3 months. Exclusion was applied to patients with uncontrolled infections, other autoimmune diseases, pregnancy or lactation. Diagnoses relied on clinical symptoms, serum thyroxine and TRAb, thyroid ultrasound and orbital computed tomography. PBMCs were isolated from more than 9 ml of fresh peripheral blood by Ficoll-Paque density gradient centrifugation. Trizol reagent was used to extract total RNA, and RNA quality was then checked on an Agilent 2100 Bioanalyzer. What the work shows at the level of the full study, not this receptor alone: During validation, the model predicted progression to ophthalmopathy a median of approximately 7 months ahead of onset, with 70.59% sensitivity and 72% to 85% specificity. Sample size was not statistically predetermined, and blinding of investigators to group allocation was not performed. Most expanded thyroid clonotypes (frequency above 0.001) were also detected in blood, suggesting blood repertoires may reflect thyroid immune responses. A model built on a 13 V-J signature distinguished ophthalmopathy from stable hyperthyroidism, reaching 85% to 90% sensitivity and approximately 81% specificity in cross-validation and 80%/75% in testing.

The TCR beta CDR3 regions were amplified from RNA transcripts. The TCR CDR3 was subjected to a first round of RT-PCR using the HTBI primer set and the Qiagen OneStep RT-PCR kit. A second multiplex PCR round built the libraries, followed by size selection and purification. The libraries were sequenced on an Illumina HiSeq2000 using paired-end 100 bp reads. In the paper's pipeline: SOAPnuke was used to process the raw data, throwing out any read that contained adapters or uncalled bases, had a mean Phred below 15, or lacked an exact constant-primer or identifier match. COPE v1.2.5 was used to merge high-quality paired reads, and clonotypes were defined as unique nucleotide sequences. MiTCR v1.1 was used to align clonotypes to the IMGT TRBV, TRBD and TRBJ reference segments. The analysis was restricted to V-J combinations with a frequency above 0.0001, which together covered just over 99% of the repertoires. A TCS score was defined as the ratio between F50 (clonal expansion) and ExV (chaos), using BLOSUM62-based TCRdist between CDR3 peptides within each V-J. Welch's t-statistics and random forest reduced approximately 520 V-J features to 10 to 15, which were used in a naive Bayes classifier (R e1071). In TCRdb, the public reads were trimmed at Q25 with fastp and aligned with MiXCR, with productive beta chains retained. All rows with the same CDR3 protein become a single entry with the most common DNA and genes. The authors' filters were not applied to this entry. The sample includes about 480,000 distinct CDR3 sequences, with approximately 24% observed a single time. The ten largest clones represent about 10% of the sample.

The CDR3 covers 16 residues, taking in both the cysteine and the phenylalanine. The kept DNA is CDR3 alone, 48 bases in frame from the first base. Cut back by 4 bases and 5 bases, the V and J ends lie 20 bases apart. CDR1 and CDR2 (SNHLY, FYNNEI) derive from the germline V gene. The sample comprised blood. The source is a young woman with Graves' ophthalmopathy. This sequence uses TRBV2 and TRBJ1-1; the best D guess is TRBD1, with 5 bases matching. The CDR3 sequence is CASSGGGSGAYTEAFF. The nucleotide sequence is TGTGCCAGCAGTGGAGGCGGATCCGGGGCGTATACTGAAGCTTTCTTT.